This T cell receptor beta chain was sequenced during a study of T cell responses to AZD1222 COVID-19 vaccine. Trimming took 3 bases from V and 5 from J; bases not matched to a gene: 5. CDR1 MDHEN and CDR2 SYDVKM come from the germline V gene. The CDR3 totals 15 residues. TCRdb keeps only in-frame clones here, not all; method: immunoSEQ multiplex PCR. The table shows 150,000 to 190,000 clones, with around nine tenths occurring only once. The genes are TRBV28 and TRBJ2-2; 8 nucleotides align to TRBD2. The clonotype was recovered from an adult who had recovered from COVID-19. Sequenced material: peripheral blood, taken after recovery from COVID-19. CDR3 protein: CASSLGAGVTGELFF. In DNA, the CDR3 is TGTGCCAGCAGTTTGGGAGCGGGAGTTACCGGGGAGCTGTTTTTT.